This record concerns one T cell receptor beta chain sequence. The V gene end was trimmed by 5 bases and the J gene end by 0 bases; junction bases not matched to a gene: 9. The CDR3 is 18 residues long. Germline loops: CDR1 SNHLY, CDR2 FYNNEI. From RNA, the CDR3 regions of TCR beta chains were amplified and sequenced. The library came from an HTBI-primed first-round RT-PCR and a second-round multiplex PCR. TCRdb reanalysed the multiplex PCR reads using MiXCR and keeps one entry per CDR3 protein. The repertoire consists of 450,000 to 600,000 distinct CDR3 sequences, with less than 45% occurring once and the leading ten covering around 4%. This entry belongs to a study of Graves' ophthalmopathy and Graves' hyperthyroidism. Study information: Absence of ophthalmopathy within 18 months of follow-up defined stable hyperthyroidism.

The receptor's source is an adult man with Graves' hyperthyroidism. This chain joins TRBV2 and TRBJ1-5; 11 nucleotides line up with TRBD1. Sequenced material: peripheral blood or thyroid tissue (not recorded which). CDR3 coding DNA: TGTGCCAGCAGTTCCCGGACAGGGGGCGACCCTAGCAATCAGCCCCAGCATTTT. Translation gives CASSSRTGGDPSNQPQHF.